This is a list of T cell receptor beta chains from one sample in a study of radiotherapy plus CTLA-4 blockade in lung cancer. Generated by immunoSEQ multiplex PCR, the TCRdb table keeps only in-frame clones and is missing some. The sample lists tens of thousands of clones, roughly 80% occurring once. Sequenced here: peripheral blood, sampled from a patient treated with radiotherapy plus ipilimumab. These receptor sequences come from a human donor with non-small cell lung cancer who had stable disease on radiotherapy plus ipilimumab. Each CDR3 is given with its conserved first and last residue. D genes are given only for firm matches. Clone size is given for some rows only: seen once, a few or many times, or a class if the clone is expanded.

D	J	V	size	DNA	CDR3
TRBD1	TRBJ2-1	TRBV30	NA	TGTGCCTGGAGTGTACTTGGGACAGGGGGCATCGAGCAGTTCTTC	CAWSVLGTGGIEQFF
NA	TRBJ1-1	TRBV5-5	NA	TGTGCCAGCAGCTGGAACACTGAAGCTTTCTTT	CASSWNTEAFF
NA	TRBJ1-1	TRBV7-9	NA	TGTGCCAGCAGCTACGGAGGGAATACAAAAACTGAAGCTTTCTTT	CASSYGGNTKTEAFF
NA	TRBJ1-2	TRBV7-2	NA	TGTGCCAGCAGCTTCCGCTATGGCTACACCTTC	CASSFRYGYTF
NA	TRBJ1-5	TRBV4-2	once	TGTGCCAGCAGCCAAGATCCCCCGGGGGTGAGCAATCAGCCCCAGCATTTT	CASSQDPPGVSNQPQHF
TRBD1	TRBJ2-1	TRBV28	NA	TGTGCCAGCAGTTTATCCGGGACAGGGCTATATGAGCAGTTCTTC	CASSLSGTGLYEQFF
NA	TRBJ1-1	TRBV5-4	NA	TGTGCCGCGGGGCAGCAGAACACTGAAGCTTTCTTT	CAAGQQNTEAFF
NA	TRBJ1-2	TRBV18	NA	TGTGCCAGCTCACCAGGCAGGGTGGCGGGCTACACCTTC	CASSPGRVAGYTF
NA	TRBJ2-2	TRBV28	NA	TGTGCCGCCGGGAGAGGGGAGCTGTTTTTT	CAAGRGELFF
TRBD1	TRBJ1-3	TRBV5-1	NA	TGCGCCAGCAGCCCCGACAGGGGTGGGGGAAACACCATATATTTT	CASSPDRGGGNTIYF
TRBD1	TRBJ1-5	TRBV7-2	once	TGTGCCAGCAGCTCTAGATTGGGACAGTATAGCAATCAGCCCCAGCATTTT	CASSSRLGQYSNQPQHF
NA	TRBJ2-7	TRBV5-8	NA	TGTGCCAGCAGCTTGTACACTACCTACGAGCAGTACTTC	CASSLYTTYEQYF
NA	TRBJ1-6	TRBV2	NA	TGTGCCAGCGGAGTAAGGGAAAATAATTCACCCCTCCACTTT	CASGVRENNSPLHF
TRBD2	TRBJ2-5	TRBV5-6	NA	TGTGCCAGCAGCTCCGAAGGACTAGCTAACTGGGAGACCCAGTACTTC	CASSSEGLANWETQYF
TRBD2	TRBJ2-7	TRBV10-3	NA	TGTGCCATCAGTGAGTCTTCTCCTGGGACTAGCGGAGGGGGCGAGCAGTACTTC	CAISESSPGTSGGGEQYF
TRBD2	TRBJ2-7	TRBV29-1	NA	TGCAGCGTTGCAGGGGCGGGGGGGAGCTCCTACGAGCAGTACTTC	CSVAGAGGSSYEQYF
TRBD2	TRBJ2-3	TRBV7-3	NA	TGTGCCAGCAGCTTAACGGCGGCTAGCGGGGGTCAAGATACGCAGTATTTT	CASSLTAASGGQDTQYF
TRBD1	TRBJ2-2	TRBV7-3	NA	TGTGCCAGCAGCACGGACAGGGTGAACACCGGGGAGCTGTTTTTT	CASSTDRVNTGELFF
NA	TRBJ1-1	TRBV27	NA	TGTGCCAGCAGTTTGTTCTCGGCGGGATTCGTTGAAGCTTTCTTT	CASSLFSAGFVEAFF
NA	TRBJ2-3	TRBV6-5	NA	TGTGCCAGCAGTTATTCTTTAAGCACAGATACGCAGTATTTT	CASSYSLSTDTQYF
NA	TRBJ2-1	TRBV28	NA	TGTGCCAGCAGCCGGTCGGGCAATGAGCAGTTCTTC	CASSRSGNEQFF
TRBD1	TRBJ2-4	TRBV5-6	NA	TGTGCCAGCAGCTTGAAACAGGGGGCAAACATTCAGTACTTC	CASSLKQGANIQYF
TRBD1	TRBJ2-7	TRBV16	NA	TGTGCCAGCAGCCAATCGGACAGGGAGAAGTACTTC	CASSQSDREKYF
NA	TRBJ2-6	TRBV25-1	NA	TGTGCCAGCAGTGATTTGGCAGGGACTGGGGCCAACGTCCTGACTTTC	CASSDLAGTGANVLTF
NA	TRBJ1-5	TRBV25-1	NA	TGTGCCACCTCTAAATTGCGGGGAGCGTGCAATCAGCCCCAGCATTTT	CATSKLRGACNQPQHF
TRBD2	TRBJ2-7	TRBV29-1	NA	TGCAGCGTATCTAGCGGGCCTGTCTACGAGCAGTACTTC	CSVSSGPVYEQYF
NA	TRBJ2-2	TRBV5-1	NA	TGCGCCAGCAGCTCCTTACCGGGCACCAACACCGGGGAGCTGTTTTTT	CASSSLPGTNTGELFF
TRBD2	TRBJ2-1	TRBV6-6	NA	TGTGCCAGCAGTTTGGGAACTAGCGGGGTCAATGAGCAGTTCTTC	CASSLGTSGVNEQFF
TRBD1	TRBJ1-5	TRBV6-6	NA	TGTGCCAACACCGAGGACAGGCTCAATCAGCCCCAGCATTTT	CANTEDRLNQPQHF
TRBD1	TRBJ1-2	TRBV28	NA	TGTGCCAGCAGTACAGGGACAGGGAGGGATGGCTACACCTTC	CASSTGTGRDGYTF
TRBD1	TRBJ1-5	TRBV5-4	NA	TGTGCCAGCAGCAACCGGGACAGGGGAAGCAATCAGCCCCAGCATTTT	CASSNRDRGSNQPQHF
NA	TRBJ2-3	TRBV2	NA	TGTGCCAGCAGAGGCTCAGATACGCAGTATTTT	CASRGSDTQYF
NA	TRBJ2-2	TRBV9	NA	TGTGCCAGCAGCGTAAATCCTTTCACCGGGGAGCTGTTTTTT	CASSVNPFTGELFF
NA	TRBJ2-5	TRBV6-5	once	TGTGCCAGCAGTTACGGCGGCCAAGAGACCCAGTACTTC	CASSYGGQETQYF
NA	TRBJ1-5	TRBV10-2	NA	TGCGCCAGCAGTGATGGAGGGAATCAGCCCCAGCATTTT	CASSDGGNQPQHF
NA	TRBJ1-1	TRBV6-5	NA	TGTGCCAGCAGCCCGGCCTCGCTGACTGAAGCTTTCTTT	CASSPASLTEAFF
NA	TRBJ1-2	TRBV6-6	NA	TGTGCCAGCAGGGCAGCGGATTCTAACTATGGCTACACCTTC	CASRAADSNYGYTF
TRBD2	TRBJ2-1	TRBV10-1	NA	TGCGCCAGCATGGCCGACGGGAGGTACAATGAGCAGTTCTTC	CASMADGRYNEQFF
NA	TRBJ2-5	TRBV9	NA	TGTGCCAGCAGCGTCACAGGGATCCAAGAGACCCAGTACTTC	CASSVTGIQETQYF
NA	TRBJ1-6	TRBV10-3	once	TGTGCCATCAGTGACGGGAATTCACCCCTCCACTTT	CAISDGNSPLHF
TRBD2	TRBJ2-7	TRBV5-1	NA	TGCGCCAGCAGCTTGGCTAGCGGGCACTCCTACGAGCAGTACTTC	CASSLASGHSYEQYF
NA	TRBJ2-5	TRBV7-2	NA	TGTGCCAGCAGCGGGGGCCGAAGGACCCAGTACTTC	CASSGGRRTQYF
NA	TRBJ2-7	TRBV5-1	NA	TGCGCCAGCAGCCCCGGGGTAGGGGCCGACGAGCAGTACTTC	CASSPGVGADEQYF
TRBD2	TRBJ2-1	TRBV6-1	NA	TGTGCCACCAAGACTAGCGGGAGGAACAATGAGCAGTTCTTC	CATKTSGRNNEQFF
TRBD1	TRBJ1-5	TRBV6-4	NA	TGTGCCAGCACCCCCGCCGGGACAGGTGGGTCTCAGCCCCAGCATTTT	CASTPAGTGGSQPQHF
TRBD1	TRBJ2-7	TRBV27	NA	TGTGCCAGCAGCTCTTGGGGGACAGGGGGCATTGGTTACGAGCAGTACTTC	CASSSWGTGGIGYEQYF
TRBD2	TRBJ2-7	TRBV6-5	NA	TGTGCCAGCAGGAAGGGGACTAGCGCCTCCTACGAGCAGTACTTC	CASRKGTSASYEQYF
TRBD1	TRBJ2-2	TRBV5-1	NA	TGCGCCAGCAGCTTTTCAGGGGGCACCGGGGAGCTGTTTTTT	CASSFSGGTGELFF
NA	TRBJ1-5	TRBV18	NA	TGTGCCAGCTCAAGACAGCCGGAGGGTCAGCCCCAGCATTTT	CASSRQPEGQPQHF
TRBD1	TRBJ2-5	TRBV5-4	NA	TGTGCCAGCAGCCTCAGGACAGGGAGAGAGACCCAGTACTTC	CASSLRTGRETQYF
NA	TRBJ2-7	TRBV27	NA	TGTGCCAGCAGTTTATCTCGCCCCTACGAGCAGTACTTC	CASSLSRPYEQYF
NA	TRBJ2-1	TRBV30	once	TGTGCCTGGACCAATCTCCTCGACCTGAGCTCCTACAATGAGCAGTTCTTC	CAWTNLLDLSSYNEQFF
NA	TRBJ1-6	TRBV5-1	NA	TGCGCCAGCAGCTTGGAGCAGGGAGGGTCACCCCTCCACTTT	CASSLEQGGSPLHF
TRBD1	TRBJ1-2	TRBV29-1	NA	TGCAGCGTTGAGCGGGACAGGGGGCTTGGCTACACCTTC	CSVERDRGLGYTF
NA	TRBJ1-4	TRBV5-1	NA	TGCGCCAGCAGCTTGGTCCTGGGGGCGGGCGAAAAACTGCTTTTT	CASSLVLGAGEKLLF
NA	TRBJ2-3	TRBV9	NA	TGTGCCAGCAACCCCCGTGGGGGGACTAGCACAGATACGCAGTATTTT	CASNPRGGTSTDTQYF
NA	TRBJ2-7	TRBV11-3	NA	TGTGCCAGCAGCTTAGACTCCTCTAGGGGCGAGCAGTACTTC	CASSLDSSRGEQYF
NA	TRBJ1-2	TRBV11-3	NA	TGTGCCAGCAGCTCTGACGGAGGCTATGGCTACACCTTC	CASSSDGGYGYTF
NA	TRBJ2-1	TRBV15	NA	TGTGCCACCAGCAGAGTACGGGGATCCTACAATGAGCAGTTCTTC	CATSRVRGSYNEQFF
TRBD1	TRBJ2-3	TRBV2	NA	TGTGCCAGCAGTGCCGACAGGGGCGCAGATACGCAGTATTTT	CASSADRGADTQYF